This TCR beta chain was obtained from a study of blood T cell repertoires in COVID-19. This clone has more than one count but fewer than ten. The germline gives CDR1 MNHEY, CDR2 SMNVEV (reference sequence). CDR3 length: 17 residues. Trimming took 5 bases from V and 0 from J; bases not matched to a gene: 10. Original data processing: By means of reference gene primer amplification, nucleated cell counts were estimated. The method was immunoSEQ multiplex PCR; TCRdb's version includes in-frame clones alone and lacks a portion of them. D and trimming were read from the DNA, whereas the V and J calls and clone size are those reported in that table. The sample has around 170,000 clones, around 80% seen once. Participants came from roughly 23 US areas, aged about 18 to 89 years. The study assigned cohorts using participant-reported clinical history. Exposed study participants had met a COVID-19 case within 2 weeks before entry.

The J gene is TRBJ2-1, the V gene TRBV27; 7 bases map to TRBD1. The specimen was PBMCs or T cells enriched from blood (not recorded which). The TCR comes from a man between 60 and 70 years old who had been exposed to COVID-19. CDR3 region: CASSRDSRRGSYNEQFF. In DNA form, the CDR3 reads TGTGCCAGCAGTCGGGACAGCCGTCGGGGCTCCTACAATGAGCAGTTCTTC.